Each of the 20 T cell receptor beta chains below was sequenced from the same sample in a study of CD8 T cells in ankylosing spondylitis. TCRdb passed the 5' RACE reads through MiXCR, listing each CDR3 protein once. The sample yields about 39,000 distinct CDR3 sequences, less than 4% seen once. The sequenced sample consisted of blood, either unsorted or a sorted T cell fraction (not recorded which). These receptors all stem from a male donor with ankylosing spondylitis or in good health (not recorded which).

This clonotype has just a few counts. The CDR3 reads CASSVGLAGAGGNAGELFF. The CDR3 coding sequence is TGTGCCAGCAGCGTAGGGCTAGCGGGAGCCGGGGGAAACGCCGGGGAGCTGTTTTTT. The genes are TRBV9 and TRBJ2-2; 10 bases map to TRBD2. The CDR3 extends over 19 amino acids. Germline V lookup: CDR1 SGDLS, CDR2 YYNGEE. Losses at the gene ends were 0 bases for V and 6 bases for J; bases not matched to a gene: 14.

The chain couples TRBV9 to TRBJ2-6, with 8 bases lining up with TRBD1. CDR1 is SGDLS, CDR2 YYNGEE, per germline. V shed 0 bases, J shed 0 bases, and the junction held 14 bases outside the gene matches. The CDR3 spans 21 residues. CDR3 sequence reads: CASSVGTNTGQAISGANVLTF. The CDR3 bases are TGTGCCAGCAGCGTAGGAACCAATACGGGACAGGCAATCTCTGGGGCCAACGTCCTGACTTTC.

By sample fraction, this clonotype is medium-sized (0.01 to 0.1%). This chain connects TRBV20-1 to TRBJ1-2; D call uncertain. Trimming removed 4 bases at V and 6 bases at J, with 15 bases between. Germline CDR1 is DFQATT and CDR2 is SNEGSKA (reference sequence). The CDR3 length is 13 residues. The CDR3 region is CSANAGSWDGYTF. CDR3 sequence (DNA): TGCAGTGCTAATGCGGGGTCATGGGATGGCTACACCTTC.

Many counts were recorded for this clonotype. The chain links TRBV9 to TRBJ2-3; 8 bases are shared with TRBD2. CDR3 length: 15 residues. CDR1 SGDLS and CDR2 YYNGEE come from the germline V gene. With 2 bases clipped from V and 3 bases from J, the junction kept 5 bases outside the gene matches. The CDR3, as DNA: TGTGCCAGCAGCGTTGGACTAGCCTTAACAGATACGCAGTATTTT. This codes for CASSVGLALTDTQYF. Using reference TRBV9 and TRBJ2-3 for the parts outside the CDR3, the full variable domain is DSGVTQTPKHLITATGQRVTLRCSPRSGDLSVYWYQQSLDQGLQFLIQYYNGEERAKGNILERFSAQQFPDLHSELNLSSLELGDSALYFCASSVGLALTDTQYFGPGTRLTVL.

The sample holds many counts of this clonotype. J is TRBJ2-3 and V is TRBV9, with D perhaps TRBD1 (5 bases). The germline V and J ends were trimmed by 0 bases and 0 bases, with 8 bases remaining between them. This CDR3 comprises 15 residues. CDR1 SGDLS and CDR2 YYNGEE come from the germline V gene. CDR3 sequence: CASSVASGSTDTQYF. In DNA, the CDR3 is TGTGCCAGCAGCGTAGCTTCAGGGAGCACAGATACGCAGTATTTT.

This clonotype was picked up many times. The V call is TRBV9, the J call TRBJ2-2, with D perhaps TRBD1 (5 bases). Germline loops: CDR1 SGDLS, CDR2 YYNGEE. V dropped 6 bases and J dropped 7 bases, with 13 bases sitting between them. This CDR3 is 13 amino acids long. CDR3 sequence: CASTLGPNGELFF. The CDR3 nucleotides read TGTGCCAGCACCCTGGGGCCTAACGGGGAGCTGTTTTTT.

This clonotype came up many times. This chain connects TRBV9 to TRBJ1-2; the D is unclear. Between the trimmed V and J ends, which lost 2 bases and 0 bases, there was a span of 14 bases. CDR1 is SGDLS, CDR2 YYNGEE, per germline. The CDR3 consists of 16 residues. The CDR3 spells CASSVGPEGANYGYTF. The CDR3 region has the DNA TGTGCCAGCAGCGTTGGCCCGGAGGGAGCTAACTATGGCTACACCTTC.

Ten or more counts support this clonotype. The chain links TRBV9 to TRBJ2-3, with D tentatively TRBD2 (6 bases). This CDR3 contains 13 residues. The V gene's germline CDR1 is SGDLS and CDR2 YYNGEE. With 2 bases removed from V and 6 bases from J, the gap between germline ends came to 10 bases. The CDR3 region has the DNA TGTGCCAGCAGCGTTAGCGGAGGGGATACGCAGTATTTT. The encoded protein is CASSVSGGDTQYF.

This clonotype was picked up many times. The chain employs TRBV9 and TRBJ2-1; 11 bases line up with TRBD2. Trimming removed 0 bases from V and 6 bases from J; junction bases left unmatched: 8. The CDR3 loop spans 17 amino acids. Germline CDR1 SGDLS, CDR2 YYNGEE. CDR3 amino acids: CASSVAQGTSGPNEQFF. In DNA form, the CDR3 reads TGTGCCAGCAGCGTAGCTCAGGGGACTAGCGGACCCAATGAGCAGTTCTTC.

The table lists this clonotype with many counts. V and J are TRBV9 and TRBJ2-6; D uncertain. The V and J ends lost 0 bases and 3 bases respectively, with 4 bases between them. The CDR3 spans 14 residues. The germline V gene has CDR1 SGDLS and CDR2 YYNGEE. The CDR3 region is CASSVDLGANVLTF. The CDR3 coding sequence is TGTGCCAGCAGCGTAGACCTTGGGGCCAACGTCCTGACTTTC. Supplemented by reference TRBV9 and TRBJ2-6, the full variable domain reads DSGVTQTPKHLITATGQRVTLRCSPRSGDLSVYWYQQSLDQGLQFLIQYYNGEERAKGNILERFSAQQFPDLHSELNLSSLELGDSALYFCASSVDLGANVLTFGAGSRLTVL.

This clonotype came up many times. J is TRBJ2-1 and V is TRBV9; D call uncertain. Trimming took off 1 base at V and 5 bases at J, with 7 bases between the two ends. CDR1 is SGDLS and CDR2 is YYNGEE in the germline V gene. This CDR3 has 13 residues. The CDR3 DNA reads TGTGCCAGCAGCGTATTACCACACAATGAGCAGTTCTTC. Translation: CASSVLPHNEQFF.

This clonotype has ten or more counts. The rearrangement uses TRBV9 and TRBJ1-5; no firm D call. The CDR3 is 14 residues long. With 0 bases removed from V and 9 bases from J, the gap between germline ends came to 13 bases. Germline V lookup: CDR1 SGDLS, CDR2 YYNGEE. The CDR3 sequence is CASSVESSGGPQHF. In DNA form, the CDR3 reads TGTGCCAGCAGCGTAGAGTCCTCGGGCGGGCCCCAGCATTTT.

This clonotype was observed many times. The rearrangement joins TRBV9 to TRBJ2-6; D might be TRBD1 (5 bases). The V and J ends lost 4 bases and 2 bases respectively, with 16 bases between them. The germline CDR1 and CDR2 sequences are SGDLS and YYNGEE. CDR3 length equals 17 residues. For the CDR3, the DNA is TGTGCCAGCAGCCCCCCGGACCAGGGAACTGGGGCCAACGTCCTGACTTTC. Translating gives CASSPPDQGTGANVLTF.

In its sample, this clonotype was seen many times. CDR3 sequence reads: CASSRDRRGNTGELFF. CDR3 nucleotides: TGTGCCAGCAGCCGTGATAGGAGAGGTAACACCGGGGAGCTGTTTTTT. The chain joins TRBV9 to TRBJ2-2; D gene uncertain. V lost 4 bases and J 2 bases, leaving 15 bases between the germline ends. This CDR3 is built from 16 residues. The germline V gene encodes CDR1 SGDLS and CDR2 YYNGEE.

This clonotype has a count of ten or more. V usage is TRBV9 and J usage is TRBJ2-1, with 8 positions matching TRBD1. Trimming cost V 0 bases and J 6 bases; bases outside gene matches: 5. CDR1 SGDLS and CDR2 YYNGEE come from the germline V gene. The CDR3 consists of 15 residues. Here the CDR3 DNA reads TGTGCCAGCAGCGTAGAATGGACAGGGACCAATGAGCAGTTCTTC. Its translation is CASSVEWTGTNEQFF.

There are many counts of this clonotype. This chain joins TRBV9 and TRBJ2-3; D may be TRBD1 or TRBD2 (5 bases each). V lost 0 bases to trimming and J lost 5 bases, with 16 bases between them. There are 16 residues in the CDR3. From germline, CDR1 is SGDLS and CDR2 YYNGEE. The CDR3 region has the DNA TGTGCCAGCAGCGTAGCCTATGGGGGACGGGGAGATACGCAGTATTTT. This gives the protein CASSVAYGGRGDTQYF.

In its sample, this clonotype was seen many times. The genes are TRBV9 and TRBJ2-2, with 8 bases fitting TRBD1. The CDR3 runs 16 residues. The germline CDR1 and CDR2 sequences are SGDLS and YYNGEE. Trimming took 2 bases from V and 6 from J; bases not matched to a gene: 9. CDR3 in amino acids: CASSVSGQGSSGELFF. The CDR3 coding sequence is TGTGCCAGCAGCGTTTCCGGACAGGGTTCGTCCGGGGAGCTGTTTTTT.

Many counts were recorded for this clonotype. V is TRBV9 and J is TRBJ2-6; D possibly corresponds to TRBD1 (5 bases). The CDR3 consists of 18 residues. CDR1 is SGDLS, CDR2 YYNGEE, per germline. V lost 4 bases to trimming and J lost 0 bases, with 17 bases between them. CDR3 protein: CASSPRQSAFSGANVLTF. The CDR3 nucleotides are TGTGCCAGCAGCCCTCGACAGTCTGCCTTCTCTGGGGCCAACGTCCTGACTTTC.

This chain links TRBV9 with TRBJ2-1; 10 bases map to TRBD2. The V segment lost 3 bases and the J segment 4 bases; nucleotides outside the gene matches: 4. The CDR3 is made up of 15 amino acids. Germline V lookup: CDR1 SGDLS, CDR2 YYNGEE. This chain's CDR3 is CASSAGTSVYNEQFF. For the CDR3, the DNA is TGTGCCAGCAGCGCCGGGACTAGCGTATACAATGAGCAGTTCTTC.

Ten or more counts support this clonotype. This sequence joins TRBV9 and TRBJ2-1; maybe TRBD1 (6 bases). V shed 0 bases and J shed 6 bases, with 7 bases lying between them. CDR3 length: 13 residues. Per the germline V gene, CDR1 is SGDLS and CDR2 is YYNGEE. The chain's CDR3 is CASSVGTANEQFF. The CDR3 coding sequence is TGTGCCAGCAGCGTAGGGACAGCCAATGAGCAGTTCTTC.